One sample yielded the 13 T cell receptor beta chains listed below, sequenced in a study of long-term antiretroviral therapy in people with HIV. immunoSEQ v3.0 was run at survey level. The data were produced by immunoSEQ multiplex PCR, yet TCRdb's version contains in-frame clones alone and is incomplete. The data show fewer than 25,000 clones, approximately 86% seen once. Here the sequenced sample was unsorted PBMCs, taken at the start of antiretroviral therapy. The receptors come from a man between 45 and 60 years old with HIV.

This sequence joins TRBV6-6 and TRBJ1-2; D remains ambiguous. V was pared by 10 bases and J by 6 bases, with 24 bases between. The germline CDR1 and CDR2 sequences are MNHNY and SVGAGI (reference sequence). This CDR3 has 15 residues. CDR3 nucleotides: TGTGCCACTTTACTCGGGGTTCGGCTCCAGGATGGCTACACCTTC. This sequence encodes CATLLGVRLQDGYTF.

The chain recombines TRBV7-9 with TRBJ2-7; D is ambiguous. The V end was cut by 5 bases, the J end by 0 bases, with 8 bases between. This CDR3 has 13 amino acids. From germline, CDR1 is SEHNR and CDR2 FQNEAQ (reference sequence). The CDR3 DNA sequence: TGTGCCAGCAGCGCCGACAACTCCTACGAGCAGTACTTC. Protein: CASSADNSYEQYF.

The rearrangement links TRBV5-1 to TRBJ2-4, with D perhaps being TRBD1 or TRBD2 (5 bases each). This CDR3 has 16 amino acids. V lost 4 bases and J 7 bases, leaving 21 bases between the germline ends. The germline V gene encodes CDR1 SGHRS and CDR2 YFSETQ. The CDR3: CASSPRVGDGANIQYF. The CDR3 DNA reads TGCGCCAGCAGCCCCCGGGTAGGGGACGGTGCCAACATTCAGTACTTC.

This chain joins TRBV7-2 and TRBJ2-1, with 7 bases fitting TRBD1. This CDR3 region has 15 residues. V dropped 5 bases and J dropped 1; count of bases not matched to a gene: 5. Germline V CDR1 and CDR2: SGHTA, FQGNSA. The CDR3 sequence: CASSLDRVSYNEQFF. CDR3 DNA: TGTGCCAGCAGCCTTGACAGGGTTTCCTACAATGAGCAGTTCTTC.

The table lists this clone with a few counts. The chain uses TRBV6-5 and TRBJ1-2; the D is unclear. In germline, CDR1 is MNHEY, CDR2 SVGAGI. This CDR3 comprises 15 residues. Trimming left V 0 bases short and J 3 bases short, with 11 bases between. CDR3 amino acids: CASSYSGELDYGYTF. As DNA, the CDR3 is TGTGCCAGCAGTTACTCCGGGGAGTTGGACTATGGCTACACCTTC.

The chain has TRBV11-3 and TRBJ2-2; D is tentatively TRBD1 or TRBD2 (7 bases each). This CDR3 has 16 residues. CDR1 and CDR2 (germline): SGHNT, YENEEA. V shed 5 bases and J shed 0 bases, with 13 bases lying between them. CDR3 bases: TGTGCCAGCAGCACGAGCGGGACAGCGAACACCGGGGAGCTGTTTTTT. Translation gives CASSTSGTANTGELFF.

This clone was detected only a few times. CDR3 nucleotides: TGTGCCAGCAGTGAAGTCTTCGGGACAGGGGACAAAAAACTGTTTTTT. It specifies CASSEVFGTGDKKLFF. The gene calls are TRBV6-1 and TRBJ1-4; 10 positions match TRBD1. CDR3 length: 16 amino acids. In germline, CDR1 is MNHNS, CDR2 SASEGT. The V and J ends lost 1 base and 9 bases, in that order; junction bases with no gene match: 8.

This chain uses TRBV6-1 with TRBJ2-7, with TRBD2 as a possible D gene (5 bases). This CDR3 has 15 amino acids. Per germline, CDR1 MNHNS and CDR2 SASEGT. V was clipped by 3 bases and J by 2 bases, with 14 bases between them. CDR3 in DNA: TGTGCCAGCAGTGAGTGGAGTAGCGAGGCCTACGAGCAGTACTTC. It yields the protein CASSEWSSEAYEQYF.

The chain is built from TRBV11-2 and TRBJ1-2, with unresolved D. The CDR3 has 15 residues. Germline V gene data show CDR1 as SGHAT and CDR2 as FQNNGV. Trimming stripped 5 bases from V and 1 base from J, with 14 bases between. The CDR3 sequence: CASSPVRRDNYGYTF. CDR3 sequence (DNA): TGTGCCAGCAGCCCCGTCCGGAGGGATAACTATGGCTACACCTTC.

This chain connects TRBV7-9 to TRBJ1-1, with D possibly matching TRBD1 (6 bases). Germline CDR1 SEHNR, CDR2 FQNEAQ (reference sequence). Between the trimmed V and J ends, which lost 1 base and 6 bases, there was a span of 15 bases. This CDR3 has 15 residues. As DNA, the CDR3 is TGTGCCAGCAGCTTAGTCCAGGGGCGCAAGGCTGAAGCTTTCTTT. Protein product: CASSLVQGRKAEAFF.

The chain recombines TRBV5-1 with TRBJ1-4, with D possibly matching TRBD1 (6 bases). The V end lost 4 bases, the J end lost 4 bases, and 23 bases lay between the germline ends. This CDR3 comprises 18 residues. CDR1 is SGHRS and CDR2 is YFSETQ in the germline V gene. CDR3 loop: CASSLVGGRGTDNEKLFF. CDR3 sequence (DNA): TGCGCCAGCAGCCTGGTCGGGGGGCGAGGTACCGATAATGAAAAACTGTTTTTT.

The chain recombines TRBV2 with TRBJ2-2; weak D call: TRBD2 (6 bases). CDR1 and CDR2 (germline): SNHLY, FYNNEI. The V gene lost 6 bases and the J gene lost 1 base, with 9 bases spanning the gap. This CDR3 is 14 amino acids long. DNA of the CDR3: TGTGCCAGCAGGTACGGGAGGAACACCGGGGAGCTGTTTTTT. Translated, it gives CASRYGRNTGELFF.

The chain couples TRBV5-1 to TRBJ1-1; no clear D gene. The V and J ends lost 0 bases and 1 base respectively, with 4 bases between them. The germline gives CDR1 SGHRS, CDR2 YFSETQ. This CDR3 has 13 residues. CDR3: CASSLEPNTEAFF. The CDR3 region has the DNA TGCGCCAGCAGCTTGGAACCGAACACTGAAGCTTTCTTT. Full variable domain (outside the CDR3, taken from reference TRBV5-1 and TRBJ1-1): KAGVTQTPRYLIKTRGQQVTLSCSPISGHRSVSWYQQTPGQGLQFLFEYFSETQRNKGNFPGRFSGRQFSNSRSEMNVSTLELGDSALYLCASSLEPNTEAFFGQGTRLTVV.